What follows is one TCR beta chain and its context. The PCR ran on 60 Vbeta and 13 Jbeta primers. The assay was immunoSEQ multiplex PCR, and TCRdb's table has in-frame clones only and misses some. The sample holds 95,000 to 150,000 clones; over 60% are singletons and the top ten take roughly 6%. This record belongs to a study of cytomegalovirus exposure and HLA in healthy donors. After removal of 5 bases from V and 1 base from J, the junction contained 6 bases not matched to a gene. Germline CDR1 SEHNR, CDR2 FQNEAQ (reference sequence). The CDR3 consists of 15 residues. Sequencing used PBMCs. This TCR derives from a man aged 18 to 29 in good health and CMV-seropositive. The chain links TRBV7-9 to TRBJ1-1, with 8 bases aligning to TRBD1. This CDR3 is CASSTWTGSNTEAFF. The CDR3 nucleotides are TGTGCCAGCAGCACTTGGACAGGGTCGAACACTGAAGCTTTCTTT.